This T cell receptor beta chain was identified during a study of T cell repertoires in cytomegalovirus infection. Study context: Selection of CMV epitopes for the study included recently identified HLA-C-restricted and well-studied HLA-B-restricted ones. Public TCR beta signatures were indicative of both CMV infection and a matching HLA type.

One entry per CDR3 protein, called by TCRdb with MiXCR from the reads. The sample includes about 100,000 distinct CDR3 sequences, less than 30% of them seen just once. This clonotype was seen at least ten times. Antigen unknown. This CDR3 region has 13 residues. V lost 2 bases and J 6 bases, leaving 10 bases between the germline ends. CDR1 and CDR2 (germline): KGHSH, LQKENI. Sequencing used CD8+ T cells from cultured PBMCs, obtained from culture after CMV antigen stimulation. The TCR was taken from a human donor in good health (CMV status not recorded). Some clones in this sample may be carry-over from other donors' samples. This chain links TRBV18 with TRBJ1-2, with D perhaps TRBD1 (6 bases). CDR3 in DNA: TGTGCCAGCTCACCATTAAGGGGGAATGGCTACACCTTC. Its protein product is CASSPLRGNGYTF.